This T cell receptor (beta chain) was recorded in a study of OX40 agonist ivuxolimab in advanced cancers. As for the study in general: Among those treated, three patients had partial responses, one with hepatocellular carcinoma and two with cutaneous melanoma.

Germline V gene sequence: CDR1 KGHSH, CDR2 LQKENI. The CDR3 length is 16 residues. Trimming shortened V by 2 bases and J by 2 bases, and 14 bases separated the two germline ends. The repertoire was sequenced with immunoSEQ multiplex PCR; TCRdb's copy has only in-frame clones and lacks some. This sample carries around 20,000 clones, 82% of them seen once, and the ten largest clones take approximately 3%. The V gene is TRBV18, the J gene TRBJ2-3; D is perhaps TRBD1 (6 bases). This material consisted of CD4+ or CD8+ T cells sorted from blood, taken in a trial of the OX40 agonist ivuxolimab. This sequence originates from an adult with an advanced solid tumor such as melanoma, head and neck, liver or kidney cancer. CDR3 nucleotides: TGTGCCAGCTCACCAGACTGGGGGCGGACCACAGATACGCAGTATTTT. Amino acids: CASSPDWGRTTDTQYF.